The source of this TCR beta chain is a study of T cell responses to AZD1222 COVID-19 vaccine. Pooled in the analysis were second doses at about 4 or about 12 weeks. Study results and caveats: Females outnumbered males among donors, who were mostly white British; clonal diversity was possibly underestimated.

Clones were sequenced by immunoSEQ multiplex PCR, and TCRdb holds only the in-frame ones, with some missing. The table has roughly 70,000 clones, under 90% seen once. This clone was recorded only once. The target antigen is unknown. The V and J ends lost 2 bases and 7 bases respectively, with 9 bases between them. The CDR3 has 13 amino acids. This chain uses TRBV12-3 or TRBV12-4 with TRBJ1-5; D is undetermined. Sequences were derived from peripheral blood, sampled 28 days after the second AZD1222 dose. The clonotype comes from an adult who received the AZD1222 COVID-19 vaccine. As DNA, the CDR3 is TGTGCCAGCAGTTTAACCCCCCTACAGCCCCAGCATTTT. The encoded protein is CASSLTPLQPQHF.